This T cell receptor (beta chain) was sequenced during a study of blood T cell repertoires in COVID-19. This clone was recorded a few times. The CDR3 spans 15 residues. V shed 3 bases and J 5 bases; nucleotides not matched to a gene: 1. Looked up from germline, CDR1 is SGHTA and CDR2 is FQGTGA. Assay used: immunoSEQ multiplex PCR; TCRdb lists only in-frame clones, some missing. The sample consists of 230,000 or so clones, about 79% of them appearing once. Sequencing input: peripheral blood. The TCR was taken from a woman aged 40-49 years who had recovered from COVID-19. J is TRBJ2-1 and V is TRBV7-3, with 13 bases aligning to TRBD2. The CDR3 DNA sequence: TGTGCCAGCAGCTTGGGACTAGCGGGAAACAATGAGCAGTTCTTC. Its protein is CASSLGLAGNNEQFF.